The T cell receptor (beta chain) under discussion was sequenced for a study of T cell repertoires in ileal Crohn's disease. General study results and limits: Compared with CD4 T cells, sorted CD8 cells carried more expanded clones.

Method: immunoSEQ multiplex PCR; TCRdb's copy keeps in-frame clones and lacks some. The data show hundreds of clones, with roughly 71% seen just once and around 13% held by the top ten. The CDR3 runs to 13 residues. V was shortened by 8 bases and J by 4 bases, with 17 bases between the two germline ends. Looked up from germline, CDR1 is GTSNPN and CDR2 is SVGIG (reference sequence). In the case of this clone: What it binds is unknown.

The genes are TRBV30 and TRBJ1-2, with D maybe TRBD1 (5 bases). This clonotype was obtained from an adult with Crohn's disease. Material: ileal tissue. CDR3 bases: TGTGCCCTAAATTTGGCCAGGGCCTATGGCTACACCTTC. Protein product: CALNLARAYGYTF.